Following are 10 T cell receptor beta chains from one sample sequenced in a study of T cell responses to AZD1222 COVID-19 vaccine. Measured with immunoSEQ multiplex PCR; TCRdb has only the in-frame clones, and not every one. Found here are roughly 170,000 clones, just over 85% of them singletons; the top ten hold approximately 0.5%. Source: peripheral blood, taken on day 0 of AZD1222 vaccination. The receptors were gathered from an adult in good health.

The chain joins TRBV10-1 to TRBJ2-7; D is undetermined. Trimming stripped 6 bases from V and 0 bases from J, with 12 bases between. From germline, CDR1 is WNHNN and CDR2 SYGVQD (reference sequence). CDR3 size: 14 residues. This chain's CDR3 is CASSPSGLSYEQYF. Written as DNA, the CDR3 is TGCGCCAGCAGCCCCTCCGGGCTCTCCTACGAGCAGTACTTC.

This rearrangement joins TRBV2 to TRBJ1-4, with unresolved D. In germline, CDR1 is SNHLY, CDR2 FYNNEI. This CDR3 is 14 amino acids long. The V end was cut by 3 bases, the J end by 7 bases, with 12 bases between. CDR3 sequence: CASSDPGVGEKLFF. The DNA of the CDR3 is TGTGCCAGCAGTGATCCGGGCGTCGGTGAAAAACTGTTTTTT.

The chain is built from TRBV7-6 and TRBJ2-3, with a possible D match to TRBD2 (5 bases). From germline, CDR1 is SGHVS and CDR2 FNYEAQ. CDR3 length: 15 residues. V was shortened by 5 bases and J by 4 bases, with 16 bases between the two germline ends. The CDR3 nucleotides are TGTGCCAGCAGCCCGGGGTCCGTTCGGGCAGATACGCAGTATTTT. It encodes CASSPGSVRADTQYF. The full variable domain, with the rest looked up from reference TRBV7-6 and TRBJ2-3, is GAGVSQSPRYKVTKRGQDVALRCDPISGHVSLYWYRQALGQGPEFLTYFNYEAQQDKSGLPNDRFSAERPEGSISTLTIQRTEQRDSAMYRCASSPGSVRADTQYFGPGTRLTVL.

This chain uses TRBV30 with TRBJ1-2; 9 nucleotides align to TRBD1. CDR1 and CDR2 from the germline V gene are GTSNPN and SVGIG (reference sequence). The CDR3 length is 13 residues. V dropped 0 bases and J dropped 6; count of bases not matched to a gene: 2. The CDR3 spells CAWSVNRGHGYTF. The CDR3 DNA follows: TGTGCCTGGAGTGTAAACAGGGGGCATGGCTACACCTTC.

The genes are TRBV24-1 and TRBJ2-1; 9 bases map to TRBD2. The CDR3 covers 18 residues. The V gene end was trimmed by 4 bases and the J gene end by 5 bases; junction bases not matched to a gene: 14. The germline V gene has CDR1 KGHDR and CDR2 SFDVKD. The CDR3 loop is CATSENSPRLAGNNEQFF. CDR3 sequence (DNA): TGTGCCACCAGTGAGAACTCCCCTAGGCTAGCGGGAAACAATGAGCAGTTCTTC.

The chain recombines TRBV28 with TRBJ1-5; 8 bases are a match to TRBD1. Looked up from germline, CDR1 is MDHEN and CDR2 is SYDVKM. This CDR3 comprises 15 residues. V lost 3 bases, J lost 6 bases, and 7 bases stayed unmatched. CDR3 nucleotides: TGTGCCAGCAGTTTGGGCCAGGGGGCTGGTCAGCCCCAGCATTTT. Protein product: CASSLGQGAGQPQHF.

The V call is TRBV24-1, the J call TRBJ2-7; 7 bases map to TRBD2. J was trimmed by 3 bases and V by 3 bases; bases with no gene match: 10. The germline CDR1 and CDR2 sequences are KGHDR and SFDVKD. This CDR3 comprises 16 residues. Written as DNA, the CDR3 is TGTGCCACCAGTGATGGGGCTAGCGGAGTTTACTACGAGCAGTACTTC. It codes for CATSDGASGVYYEQYF.

This clone was seen a single time. This rearrangement joins TRBV6-2 or TRBV6-3 to TRBJ2-1; TRBD1 matches at 9 bases. The ends lost 3 bases at V and 7 bases at J; junction bases unmatched: 7. Germline CDR1 reads MNHEY; CDR2 reads SVGEGT. The CDR3 is 15 amino acids. The CDR3, as DNA: TGTGCCAGCAGTTATTTGACAGGGGGTACGAATGAGCAGTTCTTC. Its translation: CASSYLTGGTNEQFF.

The rearrangement links TRBV29-1 to TRBJ1-1, with D unresolved. This CDR3 contains 10 residues. Germline CDR1 is SQVTM and CDR2 is ANQGSEA. V was pared by 5 bases and J by 5 bases, with 6 bases between. DNA for the CDR3: TGCAGCGTTCCCCCAACTGAAGCTTTCTTT. Protein product: CSVPPTEAFF.

V and J are TRBV28 and TRBJ2-5, with no clear D. Trimming took 4 bases from V and 5 from J, leaving 14 bases between them. CDR1 is MDHEN, CDR2 SYDVKM, per germline. This CDR3 spans 14 amino acids. CDR3 sequence: CASSSPLDVETQYF. CDR3 coding DNA: TGTGCCAGCAGTTCCCCGCTTGATGTGGAGACCCAGTACTTC.